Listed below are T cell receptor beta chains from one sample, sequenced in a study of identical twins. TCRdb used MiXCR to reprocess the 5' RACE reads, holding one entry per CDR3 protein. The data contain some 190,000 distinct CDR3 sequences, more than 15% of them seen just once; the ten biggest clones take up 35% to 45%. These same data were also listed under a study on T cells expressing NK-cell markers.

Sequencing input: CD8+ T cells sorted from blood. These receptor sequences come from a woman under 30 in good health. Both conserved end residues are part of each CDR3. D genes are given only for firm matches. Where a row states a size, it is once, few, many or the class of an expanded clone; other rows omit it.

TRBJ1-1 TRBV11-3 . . TGTGCCAGCAGCCCGGGACTTACCCCTGAAGCTTTCTTT CASSPGLTPEAFF
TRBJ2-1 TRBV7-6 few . TGTGCCAGCAGCCTCACGGCGGCAGGTGGCTCCTACAATGAGCAGTTCTTC CASSLTAAGGSYNEQFF
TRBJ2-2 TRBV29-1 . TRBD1 TGCAGCGTTGAAGGTGGTATGGGACAGGGGGAAACCGGGGAGCTGTTTTTT CSVEGGMGQGETGELFF
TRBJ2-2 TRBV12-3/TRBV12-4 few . TGTGCCAGCATAGGAAGTACCGGGGAGCTGTTTTTT CASIGSTGELFF
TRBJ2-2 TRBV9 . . TGTGCCAGCAGCGTAGTGGTGAACACCGGGGAGCTGTTTTTT CASSVVVNTGELFF
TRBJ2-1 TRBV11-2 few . TGTGCCAGCAGCCACCCGGGGGTAGGGTACAATGAGCAGTTCTTC CASSHPGVGYNEQFF
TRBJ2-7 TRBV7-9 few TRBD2 TGTGCCAGCAGCTTAGGGGGACTAGCGTACTACGAGCAGTACTTC CASSLGGLAYYEQYF
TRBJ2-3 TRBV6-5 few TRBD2 TGTGCCAGCAGTTCCCTTTTAGCGGGCTCTAGCACAGATACGCAGTATTTT CASSSLLAGSSTDTQYF
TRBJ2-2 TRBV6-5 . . TGTGCCAGCAGTTTTCCCTCACTAGGTCCCAACGGGGAGCTGTTTTTT CASSFPSLGPNGELFF
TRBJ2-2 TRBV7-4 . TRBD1 TGTGCCTGCAGTAACCCGGGACAGGGGGGAAACACCGGGGAGCTGTTTTTT CACSNPGQGGNTGELFF
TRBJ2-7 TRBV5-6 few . TGTGCCAGCAGCCCGCGTCTGGGGGGTGAGAACGAGCAGTACTTC CASSPRLGGENEQYF
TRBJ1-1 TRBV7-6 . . TGTGCCAGCACGGAACCGGGGCGCGGCAGCCAGAACACTGAAGCTTTCTTT CASTEPGRGSQNTEAFF
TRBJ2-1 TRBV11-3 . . TGTGCCAGCAGATCCACCGAGGTTGGGGAGCAGTTCTTC CASRSTEVGEQFF
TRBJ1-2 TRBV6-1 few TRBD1 TGTGCCAGCAGTCTTTGGACAGGGTCTGATGGCTACACCTTC CASSLWTGSDGYTF
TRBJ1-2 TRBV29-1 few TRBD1 TGCAGCGTTGAAAACAGGGGCTATGGCTACACCTTC CSVENRGYGYTF
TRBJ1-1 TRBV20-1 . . TGCAGTGCTCCCCGGACGGTGAACACTGAAGCTTTCTTT CSAPRTVNTEAFF
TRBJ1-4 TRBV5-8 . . TGTGCCAGCAGCCACGGGACCTCGGGGGGTGAAAAACTGTTTTTT CASSHGTSGGEKLFF
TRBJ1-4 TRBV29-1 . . TGCAGCGTATTGGACAGACTTAATGAAAAACTGTTTTTT CSVLDRLNEKLFF
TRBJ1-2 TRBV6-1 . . TGTGCCAGCAGGCTTGGGGGGGCTACAGGCTACACCTTC CASRLGGATGYTF
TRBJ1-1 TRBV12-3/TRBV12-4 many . TGTGCCAGCAGTTTAGGGGGGAGGAGTACTGAAGCTTTCTTT CASSLGGRSTEAFF
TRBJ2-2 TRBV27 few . TGTGCCGTTTACACTGACACCGGGGAGCTGTTTTTT CAVYTDTGELFF
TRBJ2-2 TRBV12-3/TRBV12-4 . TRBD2 TGTGCCAGCAGCCCTAGCGGGAGTAGGGACACCGGGGAGCTGTTTTTT CASSPSGSRDTGELFF
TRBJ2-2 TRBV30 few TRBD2 TGTGCTACCGGGGGGGGGAACACCGGGGAGCTGTTTTTT CATGGGNTGELFF
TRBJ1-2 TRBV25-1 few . TGTGCCAGCAGTGGGATGCGACAGGACTATGGCTACACCTTC CASSGMRQDYGYTF
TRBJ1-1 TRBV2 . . TGTGCCAGCAGTGGCGGCAGGAACACTGAAGCTTTCTTT CASSGGRNTEAFF
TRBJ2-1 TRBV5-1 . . TGCACCAGCGCGTCGGAGTCCTCCTACAATGAGCAGTTCTTC CTSASESSYNEQFF
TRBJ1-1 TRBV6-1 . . TGTGCCAGCAGTGTTCGACAGGCTGCCACTGAAGCTTTCTTT CASSVRQAATEAFF
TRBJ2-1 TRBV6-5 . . TGTGCCAGCAGTTTGGACTCCGGGGGTACCTACAATGAGCAGTTCTTC CASSLDSGGTYNEQFF
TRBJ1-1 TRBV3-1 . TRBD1 TGTGCCTCCTGCCAAGAGTGGACAGGAGGATGGAACACTGAAGCTTTCTTT CASCQEWTGGWNTEAFF
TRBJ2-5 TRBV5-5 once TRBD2 TGTGCCAGCAGCTTGGGACTAGCGGGGGGCCTATTGTCAGAGACCCAGTACTTC CASSLGLAGGLLSETQYF
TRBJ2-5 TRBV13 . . TGTGCCAGCAGCTTAGGCCTCCTAGCGAGGGAGACCCAGTACTTC CASSLGLLARETQYF
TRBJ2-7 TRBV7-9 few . TGTGCCACCAGAAGGGGGGCCAGCTACGAGCAGTACTTC CATRRGASYEQYF
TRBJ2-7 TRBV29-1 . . TGCAGCGTTGACCGGGACGGCGATGCGTACGAGCAGTACTTC CSVDRDGDAYEQYF
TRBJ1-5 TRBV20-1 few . TGCAGTGCTGGGGGGCGTGGGAATCAGCCCCAGCATTTT CSAGGRGNQPQHF
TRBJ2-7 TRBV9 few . TGTGCCAGCAGCGGGGTCCGGGACCCACGCTCCTACGAGCAGTACTTC CASSGVRDPRSYEQYF
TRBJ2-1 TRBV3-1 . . TGTGCCAGCAGCCTAAGCCTCGAATGGGGTGAGCAGTTCTTC CASSLSLEWGEQFF
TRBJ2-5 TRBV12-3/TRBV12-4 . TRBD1 TGTGCCAGCAGTCGCCGGGACAGGCTAGAAGAGACCCAGTACTTC CASSRRDRLEETQYF
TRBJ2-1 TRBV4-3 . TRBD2 TGCGCCAGCAGCCATTCTAGGACTAGCGTCTACAATGAGCAGTTCTTC CASSHSRTSVYNEQFF
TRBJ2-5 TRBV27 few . TGTGCCAGCTGGTCGGGGGCGGAGACCCAGTACTTC CASWSGAETQYF
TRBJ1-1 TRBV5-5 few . TGTGCCAGCAGCAATCGACAGAACACTGAAGCTTTCTTT CASSNRQNTEAFF
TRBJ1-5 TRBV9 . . TGTGCCAGCAGCGTAGCGGGGGGCGACGGACAGCCCCAGCATTTT CASSVAGGDGQPQHF